These 20 T cell receptor beta chains originate from one sample sequenced in a study of T cell responses to AZD1222 COVID-19 vaccine. Sequencing used immunoSEQ multiplex PCR; TCRdb keeps in-frame clones, though not all of them. The table records 96,000 or so clones, roughly 87% of them present only once. Sample: peripheral blood, taken on day 0 of AZD1222 vaccination. The receptors originated from an adult in good health.

This clone has only one observation. The chain uses TRBV12-3 or TRBV12-4 and TRBJ1-1; D might be TRBD1 (6 bases). This CDR3 is built from 13 residues. Deletions cut 6 bases from V and 4 bases from J, with 12 bases between. CDR3 sequence reads: CASSLTGLTEAFF. CDR3 bases: TGTGCCAGCAGCCTGACAGGCCTCACTGAAGCTTTCTTT.

This chain uses TRBV15 with TRBJ1-4; D call uncertain. Between the trimmed V and J ends, which lost 0 bases and 6 bases, there was a span of 11 bases. The V gene's germline CDR1 is LNHNV and CDR2 YYDKDF (reference sequence). The CDR3 covers 15 residues. Written as DNA, the CDR3 is TGTGCCACCAGCAGAGATCTCGGGTGGGATGAAAAACTGTTTTTT. Protein product: CATSRDLGWDEKLFF.

This chain uses TRBV15 with TRBJ1-1; D gene unclear. V shed 5 bases and J shed 1 base, with 14 bases lying between them. Germline-derived CDR1 and CDR2 are LNHNV and YYDKDF (reference sequence). The CDR3 is 15 amino acids. The CDR3 is CATSGAKKSNTEAFF. Here the CDR3 DNA reads TGTGCCACCAGCGGCGCCAAGAAGTCGAACACTGAAGCTTTCTTT.

V is TRBV12-3 or TRBV12-4 and J is TRBJ1-2; 7 nucleotides line up with TRBD1. V dropped 4 bases and J dropped 5; count of bases not matched to a gene: 4. CDR3 length equals 13 residues. In nucleotides, the CDR3 is TGTGCCAGCAGTTCCGGGACAGCATATGGCTACACCTTC. Encoded protein: CASSSGTAYGYTF.

This clone was seen once. The J gene is TRBJ2-7, the V gene TRBV5-1, with 10 bases lining up with TRBD2. This CDR3 comprises 15 residues. Germline CDR1 SGHRS, CDR2 YFSETQ. The V and J ends lost 1 base and 2 bases, in that order; junction bases with no gene match: 3. CDR3 protein: CASSLTSGGAYEQYF. The CDR3 DNA sequence: TGCGCCAGCAGCTTGACGAGCGGGGGGGCCTACGAGCAGTACTTC.

The chain couples TRBV7-9 to TRBJ1-1, with 7 nucleotides matching TRBD1. The CDR3 is 15 amino acids. The V segment lost 5 bases and the J segment 4 bases; nucleotides outside the gene matches: 10. Per germline, CDR1 SEHNR and CDR2 FQNEAQ (reference sequence). CDR3 DNA: TGTGCCAGCAGCCCCCAGGGGGGGACAAGCACTGAAGCTTTCTTT. It encodes CASSPQGGTSTEAFF.

This clone was recorded once. The genes are TRBV5-1 and TRBJ2-2; the D gene is possibly TRBD2 (7 bases). This CDR3 has 14 amino acids. V gave up 4 bases and J gave up 7 bases, with 14 bases separating them. Germline V gene lookup returns CDR1 SGHRS and CDR2 YFSETQ. The CDR3 DNA sequence: TGCGCCAGCAGCATCGGGGGGCCGGACGGGGAGCTGTTTTTT. Translated: CASSIGGPDGELFF.

The V call is TRBV10-3, the J call TRBJ2-7; 7 nucleotides align to TRBD1. V lost 4 bases to trimming and J lost 3 bases; unmatched junction nucleotides: 6. The germline V gene has CDR1 ENHRY and CDR2 SYGVKD. CDR3 length equals 14 residues. The CDR3 spells CAISARDRDYEQYF. CDR3 in DNA: TGTGCCATCAGTGCCCGGGACAGAGACTACGAGCAGTACTTC.

The V and J genes are TRBV7-2 and TRBJ2-3; D might be TRBD1 (5 bases). This CDR3 is built from 15 residues. Germline V gene sequence: CDR1 SGHTA, CDR2 FQGNSA. With 5 bases removed from V and 1 base from J, the gap between germline ends came to 13 bases. The CDR3 coding sequence is TGTGCCAGCAGCAGGCAGGGAAGTGGCACAGATACGCAGTATTTT. The encoded protein is CASSRQGSGTDTQYF. Drawing the rest from reference TRBV7-2 and TRBJ2-3, the complete variable domain is GAGVSQSPSNKVTEKGKDVELRCDPISGHTALYWYRQSLGQGLEFLIYFQGNSAPDKSGLPSDRFSAERTGGSVSTLTIQRTQQEDSAVYLCASSRQGSGTDTQYFGPGTRLTVL.

V and J are TRBV2 and TRBJ2-7; no reliable D call. The germline V gene encodes CDR1 SNHLY and CDR2 FYNNEI. The CDR3 is 13 amino acids. Trimming took 8 bases from V and 0 from J, leaving 11 bases between them. CDR3 DNA sequence: TGTGCCAGCGTAGCCGGAAGCTCCTACGAGCAGTACTTC. Its translation: CASVAGSSYEQYF.

The rearrangement uses TRBV28 and TRBJ1-5; D gene unclear. Trimming stripped 4 bases from V and 1 base from J, with 8 bases between. From germline, CDR1 is MDHEN and CDR2 SYDVKM. The CDR3 runs 14 residues. CDR3 sequence (DNA): TGTGCCAGCAGTTCCAAGGAGAGCAATCAGCCCCAGCATTTT. Amino acid sequence: CASSSKESNQPQHF.

This clone was recorded only once. The chain uses TRBV3-1 (or the pseudogene TRBV3-2) and TRBJ1-1; possible D gene TRBD1, 6 bases. The CDR3 sequence is 14 residues long. V lost 9 bases and J lost 0, with 14 bases in between. Germline V gene sequence: CDR1 LGHDT, CDR2 YNNKEL (reference sequence). As DNA, the CDR3 is TGTGCCAGATGGAAAGGGGGGTTGAACACTGAAGCTTTCTTT. Amino acids: CARWKGGLNTEAFF.

The chain carries TRBV5-4 and TRBJ2-1; 10 nucleotides line up with TRBD1. The CDR3 runs 16 residues. V was pared by 2 bases and J by 6 bases, with 8 bases of the junction left unmatched. CDR1 SGHNT and CDR2 YYREEE come from the germline V gene (reference sequence). The CDR3 spells CASSFYRGQGFNEQFF. In nucleotides, the CDR3 is TGTGCCAGCAGCTTTTACCGGGGACAGGGGTTCAATGAGCAGTTCTTC.

V is TRBV30 and J is TRBJ1-6; D may be TRBD1 (6 bases). This CDR3 is built from 13 residues. The V gene lost 8 bases and the J gene lost 9 bases, with 17 bases spanning the gap. Looked up from germline, CDR1 is GTSNPN and CDR2 is SVGIG (reference sequence). The CDR3 coding sequence is TGTGCCGTAGCAGCCAGGACAGCTTCACCCCTCCACTTT. Its protein product is CAVAARTASPLHF.

The chain carries TRBV10-3 and TRBJ1-6, with D possibly matching TRBD1 (5 bases). V gave up 4 bases and J gave up 2 bases, with 9 bases separating them. Germline CDR1 reads ENHRY; CDR2 reads SYGVKD. CDR3 length equals 15 residues. CDR3 in amino acids: CAISVGAAYNSPLHF. The CDR3 DNA reads as TGTGCCATCAGTGTCGGGGCCGCCTATAATTCACCCCTCCACTTT.

In this sample, this clone turned up once. The chain employs TRBV27 and TRBJ1-5, with 7 bases lining up with TRBD1. The V segment lost 8 bases and the J segment 0 bases; nucleotides outside the gene matches: 7. The CDR3 totals 15 residues. Germline V gene lookup returns CDR1 MNHEY and CDR2 SMNVEV (reference sequence). DNA for the CDR3: TGTGCCAGCCAAGGGGGCGCCGGTAGCAATCAGCCCCAGCATTTT. Its protein product is CASQGGAGSNQPQHF.

This chain links TRBV30 with TRBJ1-1, with 8 bases aligning to TRBD1. The CDR3 loop spans 14 amino acids. The germline gives CDR1 GTSNPN, CDR2 SVGIG (reference sequence). The V and J ends lost 2 bases and 7 bases, in that order; junction bases with no gene match: 9. The CDR3 DNA reads as TGTGCCTGGAGTCCGGGACAGGCCGTCTTTGAAGCTTTCTTT. Amino acids: CAWSPGQAVFEAFF.

This clone was found a few times. J is TRBJ2-2 and V is TRBV30; the match to TRBD1 covers 8 bases. Trimming took 0 bases from V and 4 from J; bases not matched to a gene: 7. This CDR3 has 16 residues. CDR1 is GTSNPN and CDR2 is SVGIG in the germline V gene (reference sequence). CDR3 in DNA: TGTGCCTGGAGTGTGGTTGGACAGGGTGGCACCGGGGAGCTGTTTTTT. This translates into CAWSVVGQGGTGELFF. The full variable domain, with the rest looked up from reference TRBV30 and TRBJ2-2, is SQTIHQWPATLVQPVGSPLSLECTVEGTSNPNLYWYRQAAGRGLQLLFYSVGIGQISSEVPQNLSASRPQDRQFILSSKKLLLSDSGFYLCAWSVVGQGGTGELFFGEGSRLTVL.

V is TRBV18 and J is TRBJ2-2; tentatively, D is TRBD2 (5 bases). The CDR3 runs to 15 residues. V lost 2 bases, J lost 7 bases, and 14 bases lay in between. CDR1 is KGHSH and CDR2 is LQKENI in the germline V gene. CDR3 residues: CASSPRQEVGGELFF. CDR3 nucleotides: TGTGCCAGCTCACCAAGGCAGGAGGTCGGCGGGGAGCTGTTTTTT.

The CDR3 nucleotides read TGTGCCTGGGGACTAGCGGGGGAGACAGATACGCAGTATTTT. The encoded protein is CAWGLAGETDTQYF. The chain couples TRBV30 to TRBJ2-3, with TRBD2 matching 13 bases. Germline CDR1 is GTSNPN and CDR2 is SVGIG (reference sequence). The CDR3 length is 14 residues. The V and J ends lost 5 bases and 3 bases, in that order; junction bases with no gene match: 2.